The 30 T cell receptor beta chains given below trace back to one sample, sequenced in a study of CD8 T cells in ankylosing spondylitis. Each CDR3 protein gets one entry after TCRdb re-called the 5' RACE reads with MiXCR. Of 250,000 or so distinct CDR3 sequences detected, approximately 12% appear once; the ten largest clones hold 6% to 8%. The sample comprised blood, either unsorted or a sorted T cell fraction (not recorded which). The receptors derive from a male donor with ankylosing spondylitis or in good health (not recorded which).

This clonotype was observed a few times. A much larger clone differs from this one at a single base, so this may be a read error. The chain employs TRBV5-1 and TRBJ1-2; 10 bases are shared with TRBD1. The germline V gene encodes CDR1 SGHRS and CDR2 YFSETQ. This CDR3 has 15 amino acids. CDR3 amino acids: CASSGTGDVNYDYTF. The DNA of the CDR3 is TGCGCCAGCAGCGGGACAGGGGATGTTAACTATGACTACACCTTC.

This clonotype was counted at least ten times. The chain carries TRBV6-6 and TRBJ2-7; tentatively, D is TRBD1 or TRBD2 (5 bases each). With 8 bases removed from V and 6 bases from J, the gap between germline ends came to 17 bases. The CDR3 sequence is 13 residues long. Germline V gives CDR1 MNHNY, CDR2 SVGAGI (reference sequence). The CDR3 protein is CASSGTRAGEQYF. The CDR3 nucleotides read TGTGCCAGCTCCGGGACCAGGGCGGGCGAGCAGTACTTC.

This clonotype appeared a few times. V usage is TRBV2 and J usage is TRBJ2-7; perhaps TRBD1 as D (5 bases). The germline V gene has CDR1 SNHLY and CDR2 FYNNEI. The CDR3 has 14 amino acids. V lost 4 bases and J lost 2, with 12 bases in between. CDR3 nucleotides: TGTGCCAGCAGTGTCGAAGGGGTCCCCTACGAGCAGTACTTC. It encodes CASSVEGVPYEQYF.

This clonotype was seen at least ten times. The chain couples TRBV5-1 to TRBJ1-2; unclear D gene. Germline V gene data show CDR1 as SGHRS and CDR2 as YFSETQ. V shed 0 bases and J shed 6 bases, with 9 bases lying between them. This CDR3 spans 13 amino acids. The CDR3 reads CASSLASGNGYTF. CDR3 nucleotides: TGCGCCAGCAGCTTGGCCTCGGGAAATGGCTACACCTTC.

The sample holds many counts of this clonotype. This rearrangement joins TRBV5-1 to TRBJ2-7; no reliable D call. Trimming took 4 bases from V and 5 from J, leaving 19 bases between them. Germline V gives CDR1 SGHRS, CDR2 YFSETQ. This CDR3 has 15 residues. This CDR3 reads CASSMDGLPPDEQYF. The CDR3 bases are TGCGCCAGCAGCATGGACGGGTTACCTCCCGACGAGCAGTACTTC.

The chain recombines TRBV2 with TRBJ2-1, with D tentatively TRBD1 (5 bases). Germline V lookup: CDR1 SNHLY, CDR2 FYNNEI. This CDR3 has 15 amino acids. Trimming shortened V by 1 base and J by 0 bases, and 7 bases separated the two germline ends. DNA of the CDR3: TGTGCCAGCAGTGAAGAGACAGCCTCCTACAATGAGCAGTTCTTC. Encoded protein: CASSEETASYNEQFF.

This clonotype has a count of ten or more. As DNA, the CDR3 is TGTGCCAGCAATATCTTAGGTGACGGCACTGAAGCTTTCTTT. The encoded protein is CASNILGDGTEAFF. The chain recombines TRBV6-2 or TRBV6-3 with TRBJ1-1, with D hard to call. V dropped 7 bases and J dropped 4 bases, with 16 bases sitting between them. The CDR3 totals 14 residues. CDR1 MNHEY and CDR2 SVGEGT come from the germline V gene.

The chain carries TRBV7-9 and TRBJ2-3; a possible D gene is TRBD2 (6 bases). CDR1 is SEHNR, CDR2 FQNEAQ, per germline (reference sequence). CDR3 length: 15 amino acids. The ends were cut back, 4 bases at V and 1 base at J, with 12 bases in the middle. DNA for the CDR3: TGTGCCAGCAGCTCCGGTGGAGGGGGCACAGATACGCAGTATTTT. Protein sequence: CASSSGGGGTDTQYF.

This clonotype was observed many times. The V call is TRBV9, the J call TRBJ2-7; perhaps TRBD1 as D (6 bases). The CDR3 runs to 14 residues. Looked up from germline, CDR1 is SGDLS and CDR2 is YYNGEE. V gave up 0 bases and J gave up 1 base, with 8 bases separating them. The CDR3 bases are TGTGCCAGCAGCGTAGAGGGGGAATCCTACGAGCAGTACTTC. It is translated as CASSVEGESYEQYF.

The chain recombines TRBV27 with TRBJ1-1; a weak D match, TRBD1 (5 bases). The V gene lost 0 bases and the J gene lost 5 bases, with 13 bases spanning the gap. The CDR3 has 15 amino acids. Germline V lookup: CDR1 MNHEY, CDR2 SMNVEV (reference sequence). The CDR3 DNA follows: TGTGCCAGCAGTTTATCGAGCGGGGGGTGGACTGAAGCTTTCTTT. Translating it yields CASSLSSGGWTEAFF.

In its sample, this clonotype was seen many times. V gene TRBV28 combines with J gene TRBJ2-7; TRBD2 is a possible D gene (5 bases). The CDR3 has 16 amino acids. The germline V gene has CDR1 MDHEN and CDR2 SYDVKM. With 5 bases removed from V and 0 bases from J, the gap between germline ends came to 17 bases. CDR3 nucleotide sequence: TGTGCCAGCAGTCAACGAGGGTCTCCCTACTCCTACGAGCAGTACTTC. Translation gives CASSQRGSPYSYEQYF.

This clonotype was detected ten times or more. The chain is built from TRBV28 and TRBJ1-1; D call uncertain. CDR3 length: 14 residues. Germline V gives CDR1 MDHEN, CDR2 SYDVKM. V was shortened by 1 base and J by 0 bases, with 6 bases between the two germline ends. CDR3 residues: CASSLSTVNTEAFF. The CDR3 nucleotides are TGTGCCAGCAGTTTATCTACAGTGAACACTGAAGCTTTCTTT.

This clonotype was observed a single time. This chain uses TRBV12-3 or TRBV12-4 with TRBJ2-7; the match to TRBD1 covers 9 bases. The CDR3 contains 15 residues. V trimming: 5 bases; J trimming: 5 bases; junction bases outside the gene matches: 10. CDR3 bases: TGTGCCAGCAGTCCCGGGACAGGGTACGTCCACGAGCAGTACTTC. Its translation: CASSPGTGYVHEQYF.

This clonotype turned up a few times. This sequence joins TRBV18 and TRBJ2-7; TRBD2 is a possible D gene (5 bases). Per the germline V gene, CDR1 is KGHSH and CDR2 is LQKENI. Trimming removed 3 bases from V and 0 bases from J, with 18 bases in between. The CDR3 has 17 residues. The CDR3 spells CASSPSSSGWVSYEQYF. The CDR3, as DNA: TGTGCCAGCTCACCGTCGTCTTCGGGATGGGTCTCCTACGAGCAGTACTTC. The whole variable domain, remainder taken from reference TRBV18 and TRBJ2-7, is NAGVMQNPRHLVRRRGQEARLRCSPMKGHSHVYWYRQLPEEGLKFMVYLQKENIIDESGMPKERFSAEFPKEGPSILRIQQVVRGDSAAYFCASSPSSSGWVSYEQYFGPGTRLTVT.

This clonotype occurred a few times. DNA of the CDR3: TGTGCCAGCAGCCCCGACAGGGGGACCGGGGAGCTGTTTTTT. It specifies CASSPDRGTGELFF. The V and J genes are TRBV9 and TRBJ2-2, with 9 bases matching TRBD1. After removal of 4 bases from V and 5 bases from J, the junction contained 3 bases not matched to a gene. CDR1 SGDLS and CDR2 YYNGEE come from the germline V gene. This CDR3 has 14 amino acids.

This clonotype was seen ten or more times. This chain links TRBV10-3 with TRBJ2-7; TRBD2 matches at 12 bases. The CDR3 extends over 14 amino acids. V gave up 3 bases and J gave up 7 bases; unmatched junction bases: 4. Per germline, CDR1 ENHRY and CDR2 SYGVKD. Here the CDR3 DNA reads TGTGCCATCAGTGACACACTAGCGGGGGGTGAGCAGTACTTC. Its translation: CAISDTLAGGEQYF.

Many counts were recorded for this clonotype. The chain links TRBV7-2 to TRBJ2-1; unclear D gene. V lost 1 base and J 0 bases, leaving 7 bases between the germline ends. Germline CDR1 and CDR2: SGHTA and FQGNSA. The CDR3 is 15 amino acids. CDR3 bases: TGTGCCAGCAGCTTAGTCAGGAGCTCCTACAATGAGCAGTTCTTC. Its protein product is CASSLVRSSYNEQFF.

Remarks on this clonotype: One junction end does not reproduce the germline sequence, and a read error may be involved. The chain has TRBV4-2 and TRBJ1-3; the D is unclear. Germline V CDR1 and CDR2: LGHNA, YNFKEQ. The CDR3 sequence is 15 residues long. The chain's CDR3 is CASSQGRFSGNTIYF. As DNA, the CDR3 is TGTGCCAGCAGTCAAGGACGGTTCTCTGGAAACACCATATATTTT.

CDR3 coding DNA: TGTGCCAGCAGTGACGCCGGGACAGGGTACCACGAGCAGTACTTC. This encodes CASSDAGTGYHEQYF. V gene TRBV12-3 or TRBV12-4 combines with J gene TRBJ2-7; 9 bases line up with TRBD1. V lost 5 bases, J lost 5 bases, and 10 bases stayed unmatched. This CDR3 spans 15 amino acids.

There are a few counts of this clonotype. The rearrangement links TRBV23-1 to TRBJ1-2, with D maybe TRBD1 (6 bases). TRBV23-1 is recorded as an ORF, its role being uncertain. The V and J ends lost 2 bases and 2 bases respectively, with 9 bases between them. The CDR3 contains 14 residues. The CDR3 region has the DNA TGCGCCAGCAGTCAACCGGGACAAAACTATGGCTACACCTTC. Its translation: CASSQPGQNYGYTF.

The CDR3 sequence: CASRRRPGGGTEAFF. In DNA, the CDR3 is TGTGCCAGCAGGCGACGTCCGGGGGGAGGGACTGAAGCTTTCTTT. This chain uses TRBV2 with TRBJ1-1, with D maybe TRBD1 (5 bases). Per the germline V gene, CDR1 is SNHLY and CDR2 is FYNNEI. The CDR3 has 15 amino acids. V gave up 6 bases and J gave up 5 bases, with 19 bases separating them.

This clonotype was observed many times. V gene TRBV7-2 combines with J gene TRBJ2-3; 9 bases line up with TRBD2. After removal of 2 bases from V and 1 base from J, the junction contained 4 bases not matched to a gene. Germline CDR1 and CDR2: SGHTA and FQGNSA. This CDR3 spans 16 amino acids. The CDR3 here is CASSLRPSGGTDTQYF. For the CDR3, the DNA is TGTGCCAGCAGCTTAAGGCCTAGCGGGGGCACAGATACGCAGTATTTT.

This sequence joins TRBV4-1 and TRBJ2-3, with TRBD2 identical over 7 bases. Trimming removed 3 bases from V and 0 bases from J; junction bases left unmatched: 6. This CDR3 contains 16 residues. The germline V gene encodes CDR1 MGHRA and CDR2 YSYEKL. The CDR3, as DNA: TGCGCCAGCAGCCATCCCCGGGACTACAGCACAGATACGCAGTATTTT. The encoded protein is CASSHPRDYSTDTQYF.

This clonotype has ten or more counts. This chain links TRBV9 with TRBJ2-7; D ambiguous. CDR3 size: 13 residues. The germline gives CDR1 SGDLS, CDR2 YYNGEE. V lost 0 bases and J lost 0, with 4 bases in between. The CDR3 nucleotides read TGTGCCAGCAGCGTAGGCCCCTCCTACGAGCAGTACTTC. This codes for CASSVGPSYEQYF.

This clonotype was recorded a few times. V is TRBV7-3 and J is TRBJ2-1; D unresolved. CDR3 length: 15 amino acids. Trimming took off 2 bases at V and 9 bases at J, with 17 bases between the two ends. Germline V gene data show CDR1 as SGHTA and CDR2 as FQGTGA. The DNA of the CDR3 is TGTGCCAGCAGCTTAGAGTCTAACGCAGCTAGTGAGCAGTTCTTC. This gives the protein CASSLESNAASEQFF.

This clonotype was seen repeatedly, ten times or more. This CDR3 reads CASSFTHNEQFF. Here the CDR3 DNA reads TGCGCCAGCAGCTTCACGCACAATGAGCAGTTCTTC. The V call is TRBV5-1, the J call TRBJ2-1; no reliable D call. There are 12 residues in the CDR3. V was pared by 2 bases and J by 5 bases, with 5 bases between. Germline V gives CDR1 SGHRS, CDR2 YFSETQ.

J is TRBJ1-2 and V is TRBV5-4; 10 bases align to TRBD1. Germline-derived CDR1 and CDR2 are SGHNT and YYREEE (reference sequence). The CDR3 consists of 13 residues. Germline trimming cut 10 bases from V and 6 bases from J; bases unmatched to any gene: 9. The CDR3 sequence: CASPTGTGDGYTF. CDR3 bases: TGTGCCTCCCCTACCGGGACAGGGGATGGCTACACCTTC.

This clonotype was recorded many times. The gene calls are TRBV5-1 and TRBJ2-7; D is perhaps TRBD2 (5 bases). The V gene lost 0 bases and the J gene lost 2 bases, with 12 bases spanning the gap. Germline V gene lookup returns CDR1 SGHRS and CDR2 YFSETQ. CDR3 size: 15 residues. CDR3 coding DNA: TGCGCCAGCAGCTTGGGAGGCGGACTCACCTACGAGCAGTACTTC. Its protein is CASSLGGGLTYEQYF.

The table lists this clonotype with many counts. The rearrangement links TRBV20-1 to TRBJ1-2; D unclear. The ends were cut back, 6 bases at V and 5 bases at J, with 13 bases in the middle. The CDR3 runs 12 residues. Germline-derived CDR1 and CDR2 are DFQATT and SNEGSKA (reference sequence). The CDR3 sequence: CSAVPGGYGYTF. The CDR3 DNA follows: TGCAGTGCCGTCCCAGGCGGGTATGGCTACACCTTC.

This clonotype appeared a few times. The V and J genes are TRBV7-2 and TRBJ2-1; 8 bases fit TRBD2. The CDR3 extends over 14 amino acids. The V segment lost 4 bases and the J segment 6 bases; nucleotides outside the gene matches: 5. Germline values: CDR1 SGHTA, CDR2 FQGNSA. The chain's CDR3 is CASSSGLVANEQFF. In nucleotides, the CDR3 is TGTGCCAGCAGCTCGGGACTAGTGGCCAATGAGCAGTTCTTC. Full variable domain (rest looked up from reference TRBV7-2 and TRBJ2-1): GAGVSQSPSNKVTEKGKDVELRCDPISGHTALYWYRQSLGQGLEFLIYFQGNSAPDKSGLPSDRFSAERTGGSVSTLTIQRTQQEDSAVYLCASSSGLVANEQFFGPGTRLTVL.